Following are 9 T cell receptor beta chains from one sample sequenced in a study of vaccination and CD4 T cells after COVID-19. Antigens of these TCRs are unknown. Time point denoted: late sampling 161 to 241 days after vaccination in three convalescent patients. Described treatment: roughly nine-day PBMC culture with coronavirus spike peptide pools or control peptides (ViraFEST assay). Oncomine TCR Beta short-read sequencing was applied to DNA from cultured CD4+ T cells. TCRdb analysed the PCR reads with MiXCR anew, one entry per CDR3 protein. The repertoire holds 23,000 or so distinct CDR3 sequences, with approximately 28% as singletons. The sequencing used CD4+ T cells from blood, cultured in vitro, collected about 7 months after SARS-CoV-2 vaccination. The receptors come from a human donor who had recovered from COVID-19.

The rearrangement joins TRBV10-3 to TRBJ2-7; 9 bases are a match to TRBD2. Germline CDR1 ENHRY, CDR2 SYGVKD. The CDR3 totals 16 residues. V lost 3 bases and J lost 2; bases outside the gene matches: 8. The CDR3 loop reads CAISDYSGSGPYEQYF. The CDR3 nucleotides are TGTGCCATCAGTGATTATAGCGGGAGTGGGCCCTACGAGCAGTACTTC.

The chain joins TRBV24-1 to TRBJ2-5; 7 bases align to TRBD2. This CDR3 is built from 13 residues. J was trimmed by 5 bases and V by 3 bases; bases with no gene match: 2. Germline V lookup: CDR1 KGHDR, CDR2 SFDVKD. DNA for the CDR3: TGTGCCACCAGTGATAGCGGGGTTGAGACCCAGTACTTC. Translating it yields CATSDSGVETQYF.

This clonotype was picked up a small number of times. The chain couples TRBV2 to TRBJ2-7; D not certain. V lost 8 bases and J lost 0, with 14 bases in between. This CDR3 comprises 14 residues. CDR1 and CDR2 (germline): SNHLY, FYNNEI. CDR3 bases: TGTGCCAGCGGCGACCAGAGGAGCTCCTACGAGCAGTACTTC. It codes for CASGDQRSSYEQYF. The full variable domain, rest sourced from reference TRBV2 and TRBJ2-7, is EPEVTQTPSHQVTQMGQEVILRCVPISNHLYFYWYRQILGQKVEFLVSFYNNEISEKSEIFDDQFSVERPDGSNFTLKIRSTKLEDSAMYFCASGDQRSSYEQYFGPGTRLTVT.

This clonotype was counted between two and nine times. The chain has TRBV7-9 and TRBJ2-7, with TRBD2 as a possible D gene (5 bases). CDR1 is SEHNR and CDR2 is FQNEAQ in the germline V gene (reference sequence). This CDR3 spans 15 amino acids. Trimming stripped 5 bases from V and 0 bases from J, with 14 bases between. CDR3 protein: CASSLSGPSSYEQYF. CDR3 in DNA: TGTGCCAGCAGCCTCAGCGGACCGAGCTCCTACGAGCAGTACTTC.

The J gene is TRBJ2-1, the V gene TRBV20-1; a possible D gene is TRBD2 (6 bases). The CDR3 sequence is 12 residues long. The V and J ends lost 3 bases and 6 bases respectively, with 9 bases between them. CDR1 is DFQATT and CDR2 is SNEGSKA in the germline V gene (reference sequence). This CDR3 is CSASWTTNEQFF. DNA for the CDR3: TGCAGTGCTAGTTGGACTACCAATGAGCAGTTCTTC.

The chain has TRBV20-1 and TRBJ2-7; D gene ambiguous. With 3 bases removed from V and 9 bases from J, the gap between germline ends came to 12 bases. From germline, CDR1 is DFQATT and CDR2 SNEGSKA (reference sequence). This CDR3 is 11 amino acids long. CDR3 DNA: TGCAGTGCTAGTACGGCAGTCGGGCAGTACTTC. This gives the protein CSASTAVGQYF.

The chain has TRBV27 and TRBJ2-5, with TRBD2 identical over 9 bases. Per the germline V gene, CDR1 is MNHEY and CDR2 is SMNVEV (reference sequence). The V and J ends lost 10 bases and 4 bases, in that order; junction bases with no gene match: 7. The CDR3 totals 13 residues. CDR3 region: CATTDSGRETQYF. Here the CDR3 DNA reads TGTGCCACCACCGATAGCGGGAGAGAGACCCAGTACTTC.

The V call is TRBV20-1, the J call TRBJ2-1; possible D gene TRBD2, 6 bases. CDR1 is DFQATT and CDR2 is SNEGSKA in the germline V gene (reference sequence). The germline V and J ends were trimmed by 3 bases and 7 bases, with 19 bases remaining between them. The CDR3 length is 15 residues. For the CDR3, the DNA is TGCAGTGCTAGCCTCTGGCGGGGAGGTGATAATGAGCAGTTCTTC. Translation: CSASLWRGGDNEQFF.

V usage is TRBV2 and J usage is TRBJ1-2; D is unresolved. The CDR3 consists of 15 residues. V shed 3 bases and J shed 4 bases, with 15 bases lying between them. The germline gives CDR1 SNHLY, CDR2 FYNNEI. CDR3 sequence reads: CASSEDAQRGYGYTF. The CDR3 DNA sequence: TGTGCCAGCAGTGAGGATGCTCAGCGCGGCTATGGCTACACCTTC.